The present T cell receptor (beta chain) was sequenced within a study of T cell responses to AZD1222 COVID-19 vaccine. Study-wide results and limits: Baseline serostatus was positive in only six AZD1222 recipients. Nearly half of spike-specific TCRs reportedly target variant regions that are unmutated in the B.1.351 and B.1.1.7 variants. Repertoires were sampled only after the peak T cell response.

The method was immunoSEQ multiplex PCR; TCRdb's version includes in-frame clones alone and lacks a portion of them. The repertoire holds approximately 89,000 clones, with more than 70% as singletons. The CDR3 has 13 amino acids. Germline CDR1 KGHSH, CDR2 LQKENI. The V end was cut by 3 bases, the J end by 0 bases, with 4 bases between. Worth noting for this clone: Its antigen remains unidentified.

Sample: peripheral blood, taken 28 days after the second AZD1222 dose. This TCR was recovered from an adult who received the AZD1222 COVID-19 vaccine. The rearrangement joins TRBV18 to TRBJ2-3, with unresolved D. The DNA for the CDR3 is TGTGCCAGCTCACCTACTAGCACAGATACGCAGTATTTT. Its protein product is CASSPTSTDTQYF.